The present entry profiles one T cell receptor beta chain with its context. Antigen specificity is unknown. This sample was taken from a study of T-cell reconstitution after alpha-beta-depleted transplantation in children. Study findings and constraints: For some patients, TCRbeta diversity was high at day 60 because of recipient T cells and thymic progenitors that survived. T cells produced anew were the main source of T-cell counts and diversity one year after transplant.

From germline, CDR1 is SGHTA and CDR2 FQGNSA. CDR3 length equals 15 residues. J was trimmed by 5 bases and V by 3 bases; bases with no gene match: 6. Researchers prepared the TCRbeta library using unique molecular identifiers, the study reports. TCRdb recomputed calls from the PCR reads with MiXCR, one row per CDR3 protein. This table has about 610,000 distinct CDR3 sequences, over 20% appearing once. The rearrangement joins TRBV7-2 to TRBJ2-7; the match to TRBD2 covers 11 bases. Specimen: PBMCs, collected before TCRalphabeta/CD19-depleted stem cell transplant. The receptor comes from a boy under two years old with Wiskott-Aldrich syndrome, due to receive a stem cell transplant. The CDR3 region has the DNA TGTGCCAGCAGCTTTCGACTAGCGGGAAATCACGAGCAGTACTTC. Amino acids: CASSFRLAGNHEQYF.